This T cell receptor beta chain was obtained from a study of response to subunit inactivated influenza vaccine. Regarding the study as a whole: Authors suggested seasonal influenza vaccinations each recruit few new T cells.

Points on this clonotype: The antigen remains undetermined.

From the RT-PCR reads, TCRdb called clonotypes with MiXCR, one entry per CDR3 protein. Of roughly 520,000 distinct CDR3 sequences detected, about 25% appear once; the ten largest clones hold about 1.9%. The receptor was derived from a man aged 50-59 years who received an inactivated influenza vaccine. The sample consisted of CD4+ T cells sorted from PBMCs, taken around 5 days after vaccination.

The CDR3 is CASSLYGTRSETQYF. The CDR3 DNA is TGTGCCAGCAGTTTATATGGGACTAGGAGCGAGACCCAGTACTTC. The chain has TRBV28 and TRBJ2-5, with 8 positions matching TRBD2. The CDR3 has 15 residues. Germline V gene sequence: CDR1 MDHEN, CDR2 SYDVKM. The V and J ends lost 1 base and 5 bases, in that order; junction bases with no gene match: 6.